These T cell receptor beta chains were read from a single sample in a study of identifying expanded T cells in peripheral blood. Profiled with immunoSEQ multiplex PCR; TCRdb holds only in-frame clones, not every one. The sample records under 100,000 clones, around 90% being singletons. Sequenced input: blood. These receptors were taken from a person between 18 and 70 years old in good health. CDR3s include the opening cysteine and the closing phenylalanine or tryptophan. D genes are given only for firm matches. Not all rows give a size; the values are once, few, many and, for expanded clones, a class.

J gene	V gene	D gene	clone size	CDR3 DNA	CDR3 protein
TRBJ1-2	TRBV12-5	NA	NA	TGTGCTAGTGGTTTGGTACCTCCGGGACGGTCTGGCTACACCTTC	CASGLVPPGRSGYTF
TRBJ1-1	TRBV6-5	NA	NA	TGTGCCAGCAGTTACAAATTTGGCACTGAAGCTTTCTTT	CASSYKFGTEAFF
TRBJ1-1	TRBV19	TRBD1	once	TGTGCCAGTAGTTCCCGACAGGGCCATCGGAACACTGAAGCTTTCTTT	CASSSRQGHRNTEAFF
TRBJ1-2	TRBV7-9	TRBD1	few	TGTGCCAGCAGATCCACAGGGGTTGGCTATGGCTACACCTTC	CASRSTGVGYGYTF
TRBJ1-3	TRBV4-3	TRBD1	NA	TGCGCCAGCAGCCAAGAACGACAGGGGGGTGGAAACACCATATATTTT	CASSQERQGGGNTIYF
TRBJ1-5	TRBV30	NA	NA	TGTGCCTGGAGTGAGGCAGGGAATCTAGATCAGCCCCAGCATTTT	CAWSEAGNLDQPQHF
TRBJ1-1	TRBV4-1	NA	NA	TGCGCCTCCAGGGGCGCGCGGTACAACACTGAAGCTTTCTTT	CASRGARYNTEAFF
TRBJ2-7	TRBV7-8	TRBD2	once	TGTGCCAGCACCCGGGGATCGAGCGGGAGCTACGAGCAGTACTTC	CASTRGSSGSYEQYF
TRBJ1-1	TRBV6-5	NA	once	TGTGCCAGCAGTCGCAGCAAGAACACTGAAGCTTTCTTT	CASSRSKNTEAFF
TRBJ2-7	TRBV4-2	NA	NA	TGTGCCAGCAGCCAAGTGGGAGGGGGGGCCGACGAGCAGTACTTC	CASSQVGGGADEQYF
TRBJ2-3	TRBV18	NA	NA	TGTGCCAGCTCACCCCTCGCGCGGGACACAGATACGCAGTATTTT	CASSPLARDTDTQYF
TRBJ2-1	TRBV5-5	NA	NA	TGTGCCAGCAGCTTTCAATGGGCTTGGAATGAGCAGTTCTTC	CASSFQWAWNEQFF
TRBJ1-3	TRBV5-6	NA	once	TGTGCCAGCAGCTTGTGGGAAAACACCATATATTTT	CASSLWENTIYF
TRBJ2-2	TRBV5-6	NA	NA	TGTGCCAGCAGCTTTAGGGCCGGGGAGCTGTTTTTT	CASSFRAGELFF
TRBJ2-7	TRBV9	TRBD1	NA	TGTGCCAGCAGCGTAGCCGGGACAGGGGGCTACGAGCAGTACTTC	CASSVAGTGGYEQYF
TRBJ1-3	TRBV6-1	NA	NA	TGTGCCAGCAGTGAATTCAGACCCACCCGATCTGGAAACACCATATATTTT	CASSEFRPTRSGNTIYF